The text below deals with one T cell receptor (beta chain). This clone was observed once. This clone's antigen is unknown. It has no much larger one-base neighbor in the sample; base qualities were not kept. The data were obtained in a study of blood T cell repertoires in COVID-19 (dated by TCRdb to the early 2020s). For context, the study as a whole: Samples covering the acute and convalescent phases of COVID-19 were provided by collaborators in the United States, Italy and Spain. Where available, HLA class I and class II types were obtained from metadata supplied by the sample provider rather than from assay-based typing. The samples were drawn from the first 160 participants of the ongoing ImmuneRACE study and from 1,200 or so subjects provided by 6 global collaborators. The sample metadata nearly always contained a de-identified subject ID, COVID-19 status, age in years and sex. Subjects who had been exposed to COVID-19, were actively infected with it, or had recovered from it provided the deeply sampled blood TCRbeta repertoires that made up the dataset. The material from the prospective study consisted of cDNA or gDNA derived from T cells, B-cell-depleted T cells, or PBMCs. The repertoires were made available in a free public database intended to serve as a resource for research on the immune response to SARS-CoV-2. On the study overall, not on this receptor specifically: The quantity of clinical and demographic metadata differed by source and by participant and was supplied without curation.

From the cysteine through the phenylalanine, the CDR3 covers 14 amino acids. The retained sequence is limited to the CDR3, 42 bases, with the frame set at the first base. V loses 3 bases, J loses 2 bases, and the germline ends lie 10 bases apart. Looking up the germline V gene (reference sequence) yields CDR1 LNHDA and CDR2 SQIVND. TCRbeta CDR3 regions were amplified from genomic DNA by means of the immunoSEQ Assay, a bias-controlled multiplex PCR. The authors' pipeline ran thus. Nucleated cell counts per sample were estimated from amplification of reference gene primers within the assay. Sequence reads were collapsed and filtered to measure the absolute abundance of every unique TCRbeta CDR3 rearrangement. Productive Simpson clonality was computed per sample as the square root of Simpson's diversity index over productive rearrangements. The clones in this table, taken by TCRdb from immuneACCESS, are in-frame only. Not every clone is retained; where verified, under half of the shortfall comes from an unresolved V gene, and the cause of the rest is unknown. That table gives V, J and clone size, and the DNA gave D and trimming. This sample gives over 150,000 clones in total; about 88% of them show up just once. Of the sample, under 4% is held by the ten largest clones.

Enrolling through a virtual design, the prospective study's participants ranged in age from roughly 18 to 89 years and lived across roughly 23 United States geographic areas. In the prospective study, participants were assigned to cohorts based on the clinical history participants reported in a screening survey and a study questionnaire. Recovered participants in ImmuneRACE Cohort 3 were defined by two consecutive negative NP/OP PCR tests, clearance by a healthcare professional, or resolution of symptoms. Each participant in the prospective study had whole blood, serum and a nasopharyngeal or oropharyngeal swab collected by mobile phlebotomists. Prospective study participants could optionally give additional blood draws and questionnaires over a 2-month period. Before DNA extraction, prospective study blood samples were shipped either frozen or at room temperature.

The receptor was derived from a woman aged 30 to 39 who had recovered from COVID-19. Sequenced sample: PBMCs or T cells enriched from blood (not recorded which). The chain was built from TRBV19 and TRBJ2-5; TRBD1 is perhaps the D gene, given 6 matching bases. CDR3 protein: CASSIMGAQETQYF. In nucleotides, the sequence is TGTGCCAGTAGTATCATGGGGGCTCAAGAGACCCAGTACTTC.